The 26 T cell receptor beta chains below come from one sample, sequenced in a study of blood T cell repertoires in COVID-19. Assay: immunoSEQ multiplex PCR; the TCRdb copy retains only in-frame clones and omits some. This sample has 250,000 or so clones, with about 85% found just once. The material sequenced was peripheral blood. These receptors all come from a man aged 60 to 75 with acute or convalescent COVID-19.

The table lists this clone with a few counts. The chain carries TRBV6-5 and TRBJ2-3, with D possibly TRBD2 on 6 matching bases. In germline, CDR1 is MNHEY, CDR2 SVGAGI. Deletions cut 0 bases from V and 10 bases from J, with 17 bases between. The CDR3 has 15 amino acids. The CDR3 DNA reads as TGTGCCAGCAGTTACTCGGGACTGCCTAGAGGGGCGCAGTATTTT. The encoded protein is CASSYSGLPRGAQYF.

This chain joins TRBV10-1 and TRBJ2-1, with 8 bases matching TRBD2. The CDR3 runs 16 residues. V trimming: 0 bases; J trimming: 6 bases; junction bases outside the gene matches: 7. Looked up from germline, CDR1 is WNHNN and CDR2 is SYGVQD (reference sequence). In nucleotides, the CDR3 is TGCGCCAGCAGTGAGTCCGGGGGACTAGTTTTCAATGAGCAGTTCTTC. Protein: CASSESGGLVFNEQFF.

The V gene is TRBV29-1, the J gene TRBJ2-1, with 7 bases aligning to TRBD1. V shed 4 bases, J shed 2 bases, and the junction held 5 bases outside the gene matches. The CDR3 extends over 14 amino acids. Germline-derived CDR1 and CDR2 are SQVTM and ANQGSEA. In nucleotides, the CDR3 is TGCAGCGTTGGTCGAGGGGGCCCCTACAATGAGCAGTTCTTC. This translates into CSVGRGGPYNEQFF.

The chain uses TRBV29-1 and TRBJ2-7, with D tentatively TRBD2 (5 bases). CDR1 is SQVTM, CDR2 ANQGSEA, per germline. This CDR3 is built from 12 residues. Trimming stripped 5 bases from V and 4 bases from J, with 12 bases between. The CDR3 nucleotides read TGCAGCGTTCGAATCTCGGGGTACGAGCAGTACTTC. Translation: CSVRISGYEQYF.

The CDR3 coding sequence is TGTGCCAGCAGCGTAGACGTAGCGGGATCCTACAATGAGCAGTTCTTC. This translates into CASSVDVAGSYNEQFF. The chain joins TRBV9 to TRBJ2-1, with 8 nucleotides matching TRBD2. CDR1 and CDR2 from the germline V gene are SGDLS and YYNGEE. V dropped 0 bases and J dropped 1; count of bases not matched to a gene: 3. CDR3 size: 16 residues.

V usage is TRBV29-1 and J usage is TRBJ2-1; possible D gene TRBD2, 7 bases. Germline loops: CDR1 SQVTM, CDR2 ANQGSEA. CDR3 size: 12 residues. Trimming removed 6 bases from V and 9 bases from J, with 15 bases in between. The CDR3 loop is CSVSGGAGEQFF. CDR3 sequence (DNA): TGCAGCGTCTCTGGGGGGGCGGGTGAGCAGTTCTTC.

This rearrangement joins TRBV7-3 to TRBJ2-2; 9 bases line up with TRBD1. This CDR3 is 16 amino acids long. Per the germline V gene, CDR1 is SGHTA and CDR2 is FQGTGA. After removal of 6 bases from V and 4 bases from J, the junction contained 9 bases not matched to a gene. DNA of the CDR3: TGTGCCAGCAGGACCGGAGGACAGGGGCCCACCGGGGAGCTGTTTTTT. This codes for CASRTGGQGPTGELFF.

The chain recombines TRBV20-1 with TRBJ2-3; no definite D call. The CDR3 totals 11 residues. The V gene's germline CDR1 is DFQATT and CDR2 SNEGSKA (reference sequence). As DNA, the CDR3 is TGCAGCTGCTGGCCCACAGATACGCAGTATTTT. As protein: CSCWPTDTQYF.

The V gene is TRBV7-1, the J gene TRBJ2-1; 8 bases line up with TRBD2. TRBV7-1 is classed as an ORF, of uncertain function. The CDR3 totals 24 residues. Unmatched junction bases numbered 27, after V lost 2 bases and J lost 0 bases. Here the CDR3 reads CASSSKLGLYAGGGGRGSYNEQFF. For the CDR3, the DNA is TGTGCCAGCAGCTCAAAATTGGGGTTGTATGCGGGAGGAGGGGGGAGGGGCTCCTACAATGAGCAGTTCTTC.

The V gene is TRBV11-2, the J gene TRBJ2-5; D is perhaps TRBD2 (6 bases). V lost 4 bases and J lost 0, with 15 bases in between. CDR1 and CDR2 from the germline V gene are SGHAT and FQNNGV. The CDR3 loop spans 16 amino acids. CDR3 residues: CASSSGTARYQETQYF. In DNA form, the CDR3 reads TGTGCCAGCAGCTCAGGGACTGCTAGGTACCAAGAGACCCAGTACTTC. Combining the CDR3 with reference TRBV11-2 and TRBJ2-5 gives the whole variable domain EAGVAQSPRYKIIEKRQSVAFWCNPISGHATLYWYQQILGQGPKLLIQFQNNGVVDDSQLPKDRFSAERLKGVDSTLKIQPAKLEDSAVYLCASSSGTARYQETQYFGPGTRLLVL.

A single count supports this clone. CDR3 nucleotides: TGTGCCTGGTCCCGTGAGCCCATGAACACTGAAGCTTTCTTT. It encodes CAWSREPMNTEAFF. V is TRBV30 and J is TRBJ1-1; no clear D. The length of the CDR3 is 14 residues. Germline CDR1 and CDR2: GTSNPN and SVGIG (reference sequence). V lost 5 bases, J lost 0 bases, and 13 bases lay in between.

V is TRBV19 and J is TRBJ2-2; D call uncertain. Trimming stripped 7 bases from V and 2 bases from J, with 14 bases between. Germline CDR1 LNHDA, CDR2 SQIVND (reference sequence). CDR3 length: 15 residues. The DNA for the CDR3 is TGTGCCAGTACGGGTAAAGCATTAAACACCGGGGAGCTGTTTTTT. Residues: CASTGKALNTGELFF.

V and J are TRBV18 and TRBJ1-6, with D perhaps TRBD1 (6 bases). V was shortened by 3 bases and J by 5 bases, with 8 bases between the two germline ends. From germline, CDR1 is KGHSH and CDR2 LQKENI. The CDR3 spans 14 residues. CDR3 residues: CASSPGQNNSPLHF. The CDR3 bases are TGTGCCAGCTCACCGGGACAAAATAATTCACCCCTCCACTTT.

This clone has a handful of counts. This chain links TRBV9 with TRBJ1-3; D perhaps matches TRBD1 (6 bases). Germline V CDR1 and CDR2: SGDLS, YYNGEE. The CDR3 runs to 15 residues. Trimming stripped 5 bases from V and 2 bases from J, with 14 bases between. CDR3 region: CASRERDNPGNTIYF. The DNA for the CDR3 is TGTGCCAGCAGGGAACGGGACAATCCTGGAAACACCATATATTTT.

The chain is built from TRBV4-2 and TRBJ1-2; a possible D gene is TRBD1 (5 bases). The germline V and J ends were trimmed by 1 base and 8 bases, with 14 bases remaining between them. Germline CDR1 reads LGHNA; CDR2 reads YNFKEQ. The CDR3 consists of 14 residues. The CDR3 sequence is CASSQGGPDSGYTF. In DNA form, the CDR3 reads TGTGCCAGCAGCCAAGGGGGCCCAGACAGCGGCTACACCTTC.

The chain combines TRBV14 with TRBJ2-1; weak D call: TRBD2 (5 bases). Germline V gene lookup returns CDR1 SGHDN and CDR2 FVKESK. The CDR3 has 13 amino acids. Deletions cut 4 bases from V and 15 bases from J, with 19 bases between. CDR3 residues: CASSRPQGRGAFF. DNA of the CDR3: TGTGCCAGCAGCCGCCCCCAAGGGAGAGGCGCGTTCTTC.

This clone was seen only once. The CDR3 region has the DNA TGTGCCACCAGCAGAATCCTTCGGGAGACAAATGAAAAACTGTTTTTT. Its translation: CATSRILRETNEKLFF. The chain recombines TRBV15 with TRBJ1-4; D is ambiguous. Trimming pared 2 bases from V and 5 bases from J, leaving 15 bases between. This CDR3 has 16 amino acids. The germline CDR1 and CDR2 sequences are LNHNV and YYDKDF (reference sequence).

This chain uses TRBV7-2 with TRBJ2-2; 7 bases match TRBD1. V shed 4 bases, J shed 2 bases, and the junction held 7 bases outside the gene matches. The CDR3 sequence is 16 residues long. From germline, CDR1 is SGHTA and CDR2 FQGNSA. The DNA for the CDR3 is TGTGCCAGCAGCTCCCCGACAGGGCTTAACACCGGGGAGCTGTTTTTT. Its protein is CASSSPTGLNTGELFF.

This chain uses TRBV5-6 with TRBJ1-5, with D unclear. Germline V CDR1 and CDR2: SGHDT, YYEEEE. The CDR3 spans 16 residues. Trimming removed 3 bases at V and 2 bases at J, with 15 bases between. CDR3 loop: CASSSAGEAGNQPQHF. The DNA for the CDR3 is TGTGCCAGCAGCTCCGCCGGAGAGGCGGGCAATCAGCCCCAGCATTTT.

The chain is built from TRBV29-1 and TRBJ1-5; the D gene is possibly TRBD1 (5 bases). Germline loops: CDR1 SQVTM, CDR2 ANQGSEA. Trimming pared 6 bases from V and 0 bases from J, leaving 12 bases between. The CDR3 length is 14 residues. CDR3 in amino acids: CSVGTENSNQPQHF. The DNA of the CDR3 is TGCAGCGTGGGGACTGAGAATAGCAATCAGCCCCAGCATTTT. Complete variable domain (other parts from reference TRBV29-1 and TRBJ1-5): SAVISQKPSRDICQRGTSLTIQCQVDSQVTMMFWYRQQPGQSLTLIATANQGSEATYESGFVIDKFPISRPNLTFSTLTVSNMSPEDSSIYLCSVGTENSNQPQHFGDGTRLSIL.

The chain carries TRBV5-6 and TRBJ2-7; the D gene is possibly TRBD2 (5 bases). In germline, CDR1 is SGHDT, CDR2 YYEEEE. CDR3 length: 16 residues. V was cut by 0 bases and J by 3 bases, with 16 bases left in between. In DNA, the CDR3 is TGTGCCAGCAGCTTGGCCAAATGGCGGGTCGACTACGAGCAGTACTTC. Its translation is CASSLAKWRVDYEQYF.

This chain connects TRBV25-1 to TRBJ1-6, with a weak D call TRBD1 (6 bases). Germline CDR1 reads MGHDK; CDR2 reads SYGVNS. Trimming shortened V by 1 base and J by 9 bases, and 13 bases separated the two germline ends. The CDR3 has 15 amino acids. CDR3 protein: CASSESAGAGSPLHF. The CDR3 DNA reads as TGTGCCAGCAGTGAATCGGCAGGGGCAGGTTCACCCCTCCACTTT.

The rearrangement uses TRBV19 and TRBJ2-2; 7 positions agree with TRBD1. The V gene's germline CDR1 is LNHDA and CDR2 SQIVND (reference sequence). V dropped 7 bases and J dropped 2; count of bases not matched to a gene: 4. The CDR3 has 14 amino acids. The CDR3 DNA is TGTGCCAGTAACAGGGGTGCCAACACCGGGGAGCTGTTTTTT. This gives the protein CASNRGANTGELFF.

The V and J genes are TRBV7-2 and TRBJ2-5; perhaps TRBD2 as D (6 bases). The V gene's germline CDR1 is SGHTA and CDR2 FQGNSA. The CDR3 runs to 16 residues. V gave up 2 bases and J gave up 4 bases, with 17 bases separating them. In DNA form, the CDR3 reads TGTGCCAGCAGCTTAAATGGGGAGGCAGGGCGAGAGACCCAGTACTTC. Its protein product is CASSLNGEAGRETQYF.

V usage is TRBV5-4 and J usage is TRBJ2-1, with 10 bases identical to TRBD2. V shed 4 bases, J shed 7 bases, and the junction held 5 bases outside the gene matches. CDR1 is SGHNT, CDR2 YYREEE, per germline (reference sequence). This CDR3 contains 14 residues. The CDR3 reads CASSPGLASNEQFF. The CDR3 DNA reads TGTGCCAGCAGCCCGGGACTAGCGAGTAATGAGCAGTTCTTC.

The gene calls are TRBV28 and TRBJ2-1, with 13 bases identical to TRBD2. This CDR3 region has 16 residues. Germline V gene lookup returns CDR1 MDHEN and CDR2 SYDVKM. Germline trimming cut 8 bases from V and 7 bases from J; bases unmatched to any gene: 11. CDR3 residues: CASAILPGLAGNEQFF. The CDR3 DNA is TGTGCCAGCGCCATACTCCCGGGACTAGCGGGGAATGAGCAGTTCTTC.